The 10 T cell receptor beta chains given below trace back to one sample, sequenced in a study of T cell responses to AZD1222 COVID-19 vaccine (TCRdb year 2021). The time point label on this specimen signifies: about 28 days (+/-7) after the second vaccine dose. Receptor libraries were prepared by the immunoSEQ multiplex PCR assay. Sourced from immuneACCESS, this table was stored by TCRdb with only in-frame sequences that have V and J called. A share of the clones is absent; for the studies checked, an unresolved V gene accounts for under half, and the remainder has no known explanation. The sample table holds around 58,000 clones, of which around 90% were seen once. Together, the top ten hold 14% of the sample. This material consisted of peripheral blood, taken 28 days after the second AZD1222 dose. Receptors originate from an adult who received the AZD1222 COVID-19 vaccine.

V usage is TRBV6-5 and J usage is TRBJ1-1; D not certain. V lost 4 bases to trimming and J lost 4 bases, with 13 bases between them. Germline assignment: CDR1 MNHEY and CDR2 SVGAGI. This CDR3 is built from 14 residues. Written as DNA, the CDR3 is TGTGCCAGCAGTTTCTCTCGGAGCGGCACTGAAGCTTTCTTT. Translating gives CASSFSRSGTEAFF.

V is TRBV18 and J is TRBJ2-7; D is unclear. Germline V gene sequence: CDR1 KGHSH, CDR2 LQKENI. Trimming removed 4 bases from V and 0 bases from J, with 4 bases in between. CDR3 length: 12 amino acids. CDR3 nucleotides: TGTGCCAGCTCACTTAGCTCCTACGAGCAGTACTTC. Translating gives CASSLSSYEQYF.

The CDR3 coding sequence is TGTGCCAGCAGTGCTCTGGGGCAGGGGGCGTCCGGAAACACCATATATTTT. Amino acid sequence: CASSALGQGASGNTIYF. The chain links TRBV6-1 to TRBJ1-3; the match to TRBD1 covers 8 bases. Germline V CDR1 and CDR2: MNHNS, SASEGT. The length of the CDR3 is 17 residues. V lost 4 bases to trimming and J lost 4 bases; unmatched junction nucleotides: 12.

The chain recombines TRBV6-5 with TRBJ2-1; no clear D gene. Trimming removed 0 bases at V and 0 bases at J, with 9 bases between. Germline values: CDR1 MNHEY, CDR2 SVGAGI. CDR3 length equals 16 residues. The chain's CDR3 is CASSYSFSSSYNEQFF. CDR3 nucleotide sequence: TGTGCCAGCAGTTACTCGTTCAGCAGCTCCTACAATGAGCAGTTCTTC.

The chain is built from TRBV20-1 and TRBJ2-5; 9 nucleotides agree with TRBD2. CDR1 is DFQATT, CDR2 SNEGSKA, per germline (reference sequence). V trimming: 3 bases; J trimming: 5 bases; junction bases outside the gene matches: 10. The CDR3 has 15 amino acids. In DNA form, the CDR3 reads TGCAGTGCTAGTTCGGCGGGAGGGCCTGGGGAGACCCAGTACTTC. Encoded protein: CSASSAGGPGETQYF.

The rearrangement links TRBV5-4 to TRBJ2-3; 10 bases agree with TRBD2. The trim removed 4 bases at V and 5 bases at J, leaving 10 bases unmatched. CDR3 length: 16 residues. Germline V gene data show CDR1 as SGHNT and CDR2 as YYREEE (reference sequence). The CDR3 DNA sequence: TGTGCCAGCAGCCTACCTCTAGCGGGAGCGGGAGATACGCAGTATTTT. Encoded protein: CASSLPLAGAGDTQYF.

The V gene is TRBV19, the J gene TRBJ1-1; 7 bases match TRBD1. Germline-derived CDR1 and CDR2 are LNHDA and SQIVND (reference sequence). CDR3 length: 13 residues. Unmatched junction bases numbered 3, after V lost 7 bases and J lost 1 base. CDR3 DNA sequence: TGTGCCAGTAAACACAGGGGGAACACTGAAGCTTTCTTT. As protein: CASKHRGNTEAFF.

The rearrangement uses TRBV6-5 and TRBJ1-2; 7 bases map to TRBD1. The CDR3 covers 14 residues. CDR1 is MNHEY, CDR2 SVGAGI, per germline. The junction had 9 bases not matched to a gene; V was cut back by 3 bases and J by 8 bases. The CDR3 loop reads CASSYLGQISGYTF. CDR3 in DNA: TGTGCCAGCAGTTATTTGGGACAGATTTCGGGCTACACCTTC.

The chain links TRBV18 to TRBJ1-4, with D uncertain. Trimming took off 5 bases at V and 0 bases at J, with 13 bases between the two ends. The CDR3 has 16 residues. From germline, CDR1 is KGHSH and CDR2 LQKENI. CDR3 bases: TGTGCCAGCTCATCGACGGCTCATGCAACTAATGAAAAACTGTTTTTT. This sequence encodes CASSSTAHATNEKLFF.

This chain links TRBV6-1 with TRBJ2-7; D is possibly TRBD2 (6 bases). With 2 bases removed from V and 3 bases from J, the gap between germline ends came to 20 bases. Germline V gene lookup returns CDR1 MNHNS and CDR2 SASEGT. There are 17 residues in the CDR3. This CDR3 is CASSEPASALTLYEQYF. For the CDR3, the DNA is TGTGCCAGCAGTGAACCGGCTAGCGCTCTTACGCTCTACGAGCAGTACTTC.